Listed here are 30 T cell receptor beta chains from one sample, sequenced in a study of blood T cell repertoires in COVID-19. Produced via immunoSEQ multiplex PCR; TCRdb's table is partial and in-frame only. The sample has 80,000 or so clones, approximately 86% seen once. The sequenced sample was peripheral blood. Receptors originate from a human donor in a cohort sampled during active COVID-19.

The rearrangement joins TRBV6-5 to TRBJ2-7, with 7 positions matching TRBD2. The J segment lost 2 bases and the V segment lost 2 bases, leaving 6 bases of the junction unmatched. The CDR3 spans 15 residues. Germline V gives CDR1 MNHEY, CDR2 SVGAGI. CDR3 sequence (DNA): TGTGCCAGCAGTTACGTAGCGGGTAAAGCCTACGAGCAGTACTTC. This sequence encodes CASSYVAGKAYEQYF.

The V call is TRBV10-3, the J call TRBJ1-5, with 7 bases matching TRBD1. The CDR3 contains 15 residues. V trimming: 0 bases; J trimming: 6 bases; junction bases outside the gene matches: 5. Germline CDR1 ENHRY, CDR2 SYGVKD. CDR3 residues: CAISESQGVGQPQHF. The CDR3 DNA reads TGTGCCATCAGTGAGTCCCAGGGGGTAGGTCAGCCCCAGCATTTT.

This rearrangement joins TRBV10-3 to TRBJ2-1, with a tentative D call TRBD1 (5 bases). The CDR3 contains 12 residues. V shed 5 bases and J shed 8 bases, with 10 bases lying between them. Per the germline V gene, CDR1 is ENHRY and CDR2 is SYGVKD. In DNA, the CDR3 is TGTGCCATCAGTCCCAGGGTCGATGAGCAGTTCTTC. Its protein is CAISPRVDEQFF.

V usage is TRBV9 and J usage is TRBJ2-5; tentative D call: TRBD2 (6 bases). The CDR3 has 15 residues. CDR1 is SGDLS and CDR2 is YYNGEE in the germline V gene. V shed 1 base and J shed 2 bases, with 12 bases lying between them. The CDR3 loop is CASSVSPAGQETQYF. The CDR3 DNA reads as TGTGCCAGCAGCGTATCTCCGGCGGGGCAAGAGACCCAGTACTTC.

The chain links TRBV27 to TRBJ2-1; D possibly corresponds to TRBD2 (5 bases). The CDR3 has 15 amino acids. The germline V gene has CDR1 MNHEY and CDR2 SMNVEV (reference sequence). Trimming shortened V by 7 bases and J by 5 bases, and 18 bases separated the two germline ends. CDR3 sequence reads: CASTERGLEDNEQFF. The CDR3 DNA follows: TGTGCCAGCACCGAACGCGGTTTGGAGGACAATGAGCAGTTCTTC.

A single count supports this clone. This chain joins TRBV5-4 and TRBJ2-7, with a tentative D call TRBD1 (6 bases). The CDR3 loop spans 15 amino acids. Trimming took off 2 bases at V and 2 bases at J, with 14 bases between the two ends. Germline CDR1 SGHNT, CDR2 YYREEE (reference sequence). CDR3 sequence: CASSLGGEAAYEQYF. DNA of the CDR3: TGTGCCAGCAGCTTAGGGGGTGAGGCCGCCTACGAGCAGTACTTC.

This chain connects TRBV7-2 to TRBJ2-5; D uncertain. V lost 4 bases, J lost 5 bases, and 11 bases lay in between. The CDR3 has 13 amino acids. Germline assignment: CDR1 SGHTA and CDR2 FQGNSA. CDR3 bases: TGTGCCAGCAGCTCGTCCCTTAGCGAGACCCAGTACTTC. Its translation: CASSSSLSETQYF.

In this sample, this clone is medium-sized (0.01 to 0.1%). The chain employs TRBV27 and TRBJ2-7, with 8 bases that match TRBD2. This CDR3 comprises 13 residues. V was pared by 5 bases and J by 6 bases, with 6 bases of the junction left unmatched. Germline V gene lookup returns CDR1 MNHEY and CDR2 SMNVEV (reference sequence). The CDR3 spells CASSPGGGAEQYF. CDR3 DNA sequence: TGTGCCAGCAGTCCGGGAGGGGGAGCCGAGCAGTACTTC.

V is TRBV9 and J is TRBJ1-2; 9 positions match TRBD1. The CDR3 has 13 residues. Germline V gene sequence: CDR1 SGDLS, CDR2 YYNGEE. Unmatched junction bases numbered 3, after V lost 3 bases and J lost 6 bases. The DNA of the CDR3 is TGTGCCAGCAGCGGGACAGGGGAGAATGGCTACACCTTC. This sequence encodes CASSGTGENGYTF.

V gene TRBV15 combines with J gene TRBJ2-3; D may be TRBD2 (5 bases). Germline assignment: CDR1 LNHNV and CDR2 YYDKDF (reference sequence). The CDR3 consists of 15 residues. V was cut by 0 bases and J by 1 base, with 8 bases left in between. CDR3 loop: CATSRDSVGTDTQYF. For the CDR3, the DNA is TGTGCCACCAGCAGAGATAGCGTGGGCACAGATACGCAGTATTTT.

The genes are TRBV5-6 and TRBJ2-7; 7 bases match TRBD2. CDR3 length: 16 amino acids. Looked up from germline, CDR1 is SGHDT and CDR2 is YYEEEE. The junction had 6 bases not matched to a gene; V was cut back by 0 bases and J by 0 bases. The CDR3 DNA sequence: TGTGCCAGCAGCTTGGTGTACGAGCGGGGCTCCTACGAGCAGTACTTC. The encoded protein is CASSLVYERGSYEQYF.

The CDR3 here is CASSEVGRTDEKLFF. In DNA, the CDR3 is TGTGCCAGCAGTGAAGTAGGTCGGACAGATGAAAAACTGTTTTTT. The chain couples TRBV2 to TRBJ1-4; D possibly corresponds to TRBD1 (6 bases). With 1 base removed from V and 6 bases from J, the gap between germline ends came to 12 bases. CDR1 and CDR2 from the germline V gene are SNHLY and FYNNEI. The length of the CDR3 is 15 residues.

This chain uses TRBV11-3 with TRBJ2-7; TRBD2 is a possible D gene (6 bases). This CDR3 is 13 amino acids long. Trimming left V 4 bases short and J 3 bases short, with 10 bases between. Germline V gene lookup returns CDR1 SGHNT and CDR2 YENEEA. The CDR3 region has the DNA TGTGCCAGCAGCTCGGGACTGTTCTACGAGCAGTACTTC. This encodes CASSSGLFYEQYF.

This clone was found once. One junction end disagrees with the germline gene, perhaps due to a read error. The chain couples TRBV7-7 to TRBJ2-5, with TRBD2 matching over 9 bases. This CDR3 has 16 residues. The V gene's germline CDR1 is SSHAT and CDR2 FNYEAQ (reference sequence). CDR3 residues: CASSLNSGGEQETQYF. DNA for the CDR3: TGTGCTAGCAGCTTAAATAGCGGGGGAGAGCAAGAGACCCAGTACTTC. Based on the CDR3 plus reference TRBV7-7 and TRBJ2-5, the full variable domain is GAGVSQSPRYKVTKRGQDVTLRCDPISSHATLYWYQQALGQGPEFLTYFNYEAQPDKSGLPSDRFSAERPEGSISTLTIQRTEQRDSAMYRCASSLNSGGEQETQYFGPGTRLLVL.

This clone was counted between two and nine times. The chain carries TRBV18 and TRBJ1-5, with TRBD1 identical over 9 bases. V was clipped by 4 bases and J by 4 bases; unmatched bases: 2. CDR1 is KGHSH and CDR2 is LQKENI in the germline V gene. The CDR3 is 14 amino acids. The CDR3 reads CASSLGTGNQPQHF. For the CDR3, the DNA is TGTGCCAGCTCACTCGGGACAGGGAATCAGCCCCAGCATTTT.

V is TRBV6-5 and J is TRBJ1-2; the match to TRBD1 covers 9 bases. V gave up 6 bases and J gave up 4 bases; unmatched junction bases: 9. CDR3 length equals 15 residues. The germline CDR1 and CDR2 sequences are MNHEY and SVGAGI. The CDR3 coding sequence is TGTGCCAGCAGCCCCCGGATGACAGGGGGCTATGGCTACACCTTC. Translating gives CASSPRMTGGYGYTF.

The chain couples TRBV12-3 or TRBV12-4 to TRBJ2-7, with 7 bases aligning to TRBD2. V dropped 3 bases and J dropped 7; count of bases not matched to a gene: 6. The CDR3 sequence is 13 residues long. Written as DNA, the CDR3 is TGTGCCAGCAGTTTTGAAGCGGGGTTGGAGCAGTACTTC. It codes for CASSFEAGLEQYF.

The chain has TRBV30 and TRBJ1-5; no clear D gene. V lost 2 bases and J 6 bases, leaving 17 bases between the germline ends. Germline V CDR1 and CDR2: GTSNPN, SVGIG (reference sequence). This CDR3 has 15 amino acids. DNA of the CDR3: TGTGCCTGGAGTAAGGTGAGGGCTCGGGGTCAGCCCCAGCATTTT. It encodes CAWSKVRARGQPQHF.

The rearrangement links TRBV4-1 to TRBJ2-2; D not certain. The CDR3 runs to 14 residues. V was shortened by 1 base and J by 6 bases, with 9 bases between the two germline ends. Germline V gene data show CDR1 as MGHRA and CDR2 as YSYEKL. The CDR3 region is CASSQVAGSGELFF. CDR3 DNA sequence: TGCGCCAGCAGCCAAGTAGCCGGATCCGGGGAGCTGTTTTTT.

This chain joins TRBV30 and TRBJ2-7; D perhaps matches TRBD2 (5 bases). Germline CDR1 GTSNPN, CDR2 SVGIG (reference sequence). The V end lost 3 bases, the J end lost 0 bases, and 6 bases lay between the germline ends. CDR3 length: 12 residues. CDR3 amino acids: CAWSDYSYEQYF. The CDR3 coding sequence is TGTGCCTGGAGCGACTACTCCTACGAGCAGTACTTC.

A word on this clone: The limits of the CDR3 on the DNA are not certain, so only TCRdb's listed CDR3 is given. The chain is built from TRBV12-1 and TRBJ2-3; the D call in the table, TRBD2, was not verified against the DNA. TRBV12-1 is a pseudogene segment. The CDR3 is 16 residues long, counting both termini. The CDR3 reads CASSFGAGSETDTQYF.

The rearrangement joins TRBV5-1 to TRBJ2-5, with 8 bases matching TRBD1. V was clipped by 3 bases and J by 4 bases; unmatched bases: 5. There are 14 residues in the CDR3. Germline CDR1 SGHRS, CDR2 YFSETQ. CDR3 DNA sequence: TGCGCCAGCAGCTCCACAGGGGGAGCAGAGACCCAGTACTTC. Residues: CASSSTGGAETQYF.

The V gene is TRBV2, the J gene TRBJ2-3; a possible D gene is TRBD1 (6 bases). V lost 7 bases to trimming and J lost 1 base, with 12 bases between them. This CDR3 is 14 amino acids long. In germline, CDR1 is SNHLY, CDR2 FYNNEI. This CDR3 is CASTGTLRTDTQYF. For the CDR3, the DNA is TGTGCCAGCACCGGGACACTTCGCACAGATACGCAGTATTTT.

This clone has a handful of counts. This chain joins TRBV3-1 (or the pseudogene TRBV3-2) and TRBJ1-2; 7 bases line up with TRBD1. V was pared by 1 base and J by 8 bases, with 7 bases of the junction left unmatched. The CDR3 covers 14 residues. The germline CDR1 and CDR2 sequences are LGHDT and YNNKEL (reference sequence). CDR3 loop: CASSQAQGVGGYTF. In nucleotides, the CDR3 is TGTGCCAGCAGCCAAGCGCAGGGGGTGGGAGGCTACACCTTC.

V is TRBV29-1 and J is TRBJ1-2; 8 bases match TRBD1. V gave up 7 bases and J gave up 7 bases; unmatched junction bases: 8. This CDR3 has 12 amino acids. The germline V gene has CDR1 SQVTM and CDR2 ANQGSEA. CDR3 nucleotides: TGCAGCGATGGGACAGGTCAGAGTGGCTACACCTTC. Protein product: CSDGTGQSGYTF.

CDR3 residues: CASSGGTGSETQYF. In nucleotides, the CDR3 is TGTGCCAGCAGCGGGGGGACAGGGTCAGAGACCCAGTACTTC. The chain employs TRBV9 and TRBJ2-5, with 9 bases fitting TRBD1. This CDR3 has 14 residues. Germline V gives CDR1 SGDLS, CDR2 YYNGEE. V gave up 3 bases and J gave up 4 bases; unmatched junction bases: 4.

This CDR3 is CASSLRAGNTEAFF. The CDR3 coding sequence is TGTGCCAGCAGCCTGCGAGCCGGGAACACTGAAGCTTTCTTT. The rearrangement uses TRBV7-6 and TRBJ1-1; D is unresolved. Trimming removed 5 bases from V and 1 base from J, with 11 bases in between. Germline CDR1 and CDR2: SGHVS and FNYEAQ. The CDR3 is made up of 14 amino acids.

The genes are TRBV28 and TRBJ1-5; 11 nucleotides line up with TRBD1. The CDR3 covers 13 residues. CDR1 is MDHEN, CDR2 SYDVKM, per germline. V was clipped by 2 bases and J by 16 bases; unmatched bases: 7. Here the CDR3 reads CASSLIVGTGGHF. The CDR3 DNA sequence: TGTGCCAGCAGTTTAATAGTAGGGACAGGGGGACATTTT. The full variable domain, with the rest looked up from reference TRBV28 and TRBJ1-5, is DVKVTQSSRYLVKRTGEKVFLECVQDMDHENMFWYRQDPGLGLRLIYFSYDVKMKEKGDIPEGYSVSREKKERFSLILESASTNQTSMYLCASSLIVGTGGHFGDGTRLSIL.

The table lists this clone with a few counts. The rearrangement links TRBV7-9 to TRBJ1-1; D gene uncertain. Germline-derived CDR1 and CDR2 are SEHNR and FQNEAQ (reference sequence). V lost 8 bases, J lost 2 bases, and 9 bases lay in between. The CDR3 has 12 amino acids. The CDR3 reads CASGGRNTEAFF. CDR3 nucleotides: TGTGCCAGCGGAGGCAGAAACACTGAAGCTTTCTTT. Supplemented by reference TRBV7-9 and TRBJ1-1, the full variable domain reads DTGVSQNPRHKITKRGQNVTFRCDPISEHNRLYWYRQTLGQGPEFLTYFQNEAQLEKSRLLSDRFSAERPKGSFSTLEIQRTEQGDSAMYLCASGGRNTEAFFGQGTRLTVV.

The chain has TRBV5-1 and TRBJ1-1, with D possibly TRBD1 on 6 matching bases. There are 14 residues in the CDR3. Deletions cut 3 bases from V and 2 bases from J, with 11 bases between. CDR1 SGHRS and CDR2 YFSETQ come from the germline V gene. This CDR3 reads CASSSRGANTEAFF. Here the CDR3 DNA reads TGCGCCAGCAGCTCCAGGGGAGCAAACACTGAAGCTTTCTTT.